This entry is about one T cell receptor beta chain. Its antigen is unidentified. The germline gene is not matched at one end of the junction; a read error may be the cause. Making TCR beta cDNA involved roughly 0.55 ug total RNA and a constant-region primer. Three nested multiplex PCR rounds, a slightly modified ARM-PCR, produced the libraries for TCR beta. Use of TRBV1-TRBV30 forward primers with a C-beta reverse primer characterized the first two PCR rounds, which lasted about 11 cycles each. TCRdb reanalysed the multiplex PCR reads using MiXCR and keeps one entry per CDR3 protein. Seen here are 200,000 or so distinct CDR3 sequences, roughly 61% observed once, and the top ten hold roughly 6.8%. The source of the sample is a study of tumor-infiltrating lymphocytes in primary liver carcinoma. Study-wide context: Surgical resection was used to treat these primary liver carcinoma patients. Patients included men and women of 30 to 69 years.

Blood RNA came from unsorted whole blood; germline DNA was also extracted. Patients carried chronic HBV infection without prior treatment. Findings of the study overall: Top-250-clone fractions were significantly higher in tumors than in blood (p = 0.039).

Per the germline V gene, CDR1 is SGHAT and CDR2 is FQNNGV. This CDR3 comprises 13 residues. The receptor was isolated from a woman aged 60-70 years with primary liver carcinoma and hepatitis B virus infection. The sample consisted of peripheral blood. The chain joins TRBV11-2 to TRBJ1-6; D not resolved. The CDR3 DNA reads TGTGCCAGCAACATAGAGCCGGGTTCACCCCTGCACTTT. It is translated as CASNIEPGSPLHF.